The 5 T cell receptor beta chains in this list originate from one sample, sequenced in a study of cytomegalovirus exposure and HLA in healthy donors. Sequenced by immunoSEQ multiplex PCR; TCRdb stores in-frame clones only, minus some. The sample gives 250,000 to 300,000 clones, just over 85% of which show up once; around 1% is in the top ten. Material: PBMCs. These receptor sequences come from a woman aged 18-29 years in good health and CMV-seronegative.

The rearrangement joins TRBV10-3 to TRBJ2-5; D not certain. V gave up 0 bases and J gave up 5 bases, with 10 bases separating them. Per germline, CDR1 ENHRY and CDR2 SYGVKD. The CDR3 extends over 14 amino acids. The CDR3 nucleotides read TGTGCCATCAGTGAGTCGGCAGTATCGGAGACCCAGTACTTC. The encoded protein is CAISESAVSETQYF.

The count of this clone is one. The rearrangement joins TRBV2 to TRBJ1-1, with D possibly matching TRBD1 (5 bases). CDR1 and CDR2 (germline): SNHLY, FYNNEI. Between the trimmed V and J ends, which lost 6 bases and 5 bases, there was a span of 16 bases. This CDR3 is built from 14 residues. The CDR3 protein is CASRPAQGGTEAFF. CDR3 coding DNA: TGTGCCAGCAGGCCTGCCCAGGGAGGGACTGAAGCTTTCTTT.

This clone was seen only a few times. The chain uses TRBV19 and TRBJ1-1; D is unclear. CDR3 length equals 12 residues. Germline CDR1 reads LNHDA; CDR2 reads SQIVND (reference sequence). Trimming stripped 3 bases from V and 3 bases from J, with 5 bases between. The CDR3 spells CASSIWHTEAFF. Here the CDR3 DNA reads TGTGCCAGTAGTATTTGGCACACTGAAGCTTTCTTT.

The chain couples TRBV29-1 to TRBJ2-7, with D possibly matching TRBD1 (5 bases). This CDR3 spans 16 amino acids. CDR1 and CDR2 from the germline V gene are SQVTM and ANQGSEA. V lost 0 bases to trimming and J lost 3 bases, with 18 bases between them. The CDR3 bases are TGCAGCGTTGAAGATAGTCAAAGGGGAAGAAACTACGAGCAGTACTTC. Amino acids: CSVEDSQRGRNYEQYF.

This chain connects TRBV2 to TRBJ2-5, with a possible D match to TRBD1 (5 bases). The germline V and J ends were trimmed by 8 bases and 2 bases, with 12 bases remaining between them. The germline V gene has CDR1 SNHLY and CDR2 FYNNEI. The CDR3 runs 13 residues. The chain's CDR3 is CASSGAAQETQYF. The CDR3 DNA is TGTGCCAGCTCTGGGGCAGCACAAGAGACCCAGTACTTC.